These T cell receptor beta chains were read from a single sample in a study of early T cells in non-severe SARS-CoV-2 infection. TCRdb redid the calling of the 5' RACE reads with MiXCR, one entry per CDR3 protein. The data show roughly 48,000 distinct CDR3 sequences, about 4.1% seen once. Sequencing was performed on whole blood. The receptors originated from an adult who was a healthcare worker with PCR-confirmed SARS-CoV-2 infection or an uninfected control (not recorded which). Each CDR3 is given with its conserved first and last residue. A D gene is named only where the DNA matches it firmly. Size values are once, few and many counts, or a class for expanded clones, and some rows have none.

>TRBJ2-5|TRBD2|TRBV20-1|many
CSAPSSGRSSGETQYF
TGCAGTGCACCGTCTAGCGGGAGGTCGTCCGGAGAGACCCAGTACTTC
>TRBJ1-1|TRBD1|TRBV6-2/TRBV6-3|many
CASSSGTAEKSEAFF
TGTGCCAGCAGCTCCGGGACAGCTGAGAAGTCGGAAGCTTTCTTT
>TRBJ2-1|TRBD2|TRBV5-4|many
CASSQTSGSRGEQFF
TGTGCCAGCAGCCAAACTAGCGGGAGTCGTGGTGAGCAGTTCTTC
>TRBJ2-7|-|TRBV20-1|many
CSARPAAPVEQYF
TGCAGTGCTCGTCCCGCGGCTCCGGTTGAGCAGTACTTC
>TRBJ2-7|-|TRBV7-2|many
CASAFRQVSSYEQYF
TGTGCCAGCGCATTTCGGCAGGTTAGCTCCTACGAGCAGTACTTC
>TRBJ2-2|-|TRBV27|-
CASSWSNTGELFF
TGTGCCAGCAGTTGGTCCAACACCGGGGAGCTGTTTTTT
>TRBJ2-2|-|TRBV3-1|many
CASSLSGGRTGELFF
TGTGCCAGCAGCCTATCAGGGGGGCGAACCGGGGAGCTGTTTTTT
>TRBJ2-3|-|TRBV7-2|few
CASSRERGPPLRTYF
TGTGCCAGCAGCCGAGAGAGGGGACCTCCCTTACGTACGTATTTT
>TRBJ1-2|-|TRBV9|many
CASSPDSNYGYTF
TGTGCCAGCAGCCCGGACAGTAACTATGGCTACACCTTC
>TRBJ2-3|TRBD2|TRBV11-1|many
CASSSSTSGTDTQYF
TGTGCCAGCAGCTCATCCACTAGCGGCACAGATACGCAGTATTTT
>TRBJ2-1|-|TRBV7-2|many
CASSLAVPNEQFF
TGTGCCAGCAGCTTAGCTGTACCGAATGAGCAGTTCTTC
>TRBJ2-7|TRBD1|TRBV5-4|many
CASSFPGQGAYEQYF
TGTGCCAGCAGCTTCCCGGGACAGGGGGCCTACGAGCAGTACTTC
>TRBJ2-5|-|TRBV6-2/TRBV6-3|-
CASSWTSNQETQYF
TGTGCCAGCAGTTGGACATCTAATCAAGAGACCCAGTACTTC
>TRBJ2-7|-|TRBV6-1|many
CASSDLPGNEQYF
TGTGCCAGCAGTGACCTCCCGGGGAACGAGCAGTACTTC
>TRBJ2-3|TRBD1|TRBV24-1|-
CATSDGQGGADTQYF
TGTGCCACCAGTGACGGACAGGGGGGCGCAGATACGCAGTATTTT
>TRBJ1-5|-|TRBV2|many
CASRRGLGSNQPQHF
TGTGCCAGCAGGAGGGGACTTGGAAGCAATCAGCCCCAGCATTTT
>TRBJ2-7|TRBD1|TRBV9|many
CASSVAAVTGGEQYF
TGTGCCAGCAGCGTAGCCGCTGTTACAGGGGGCGAGCAGTACTTC
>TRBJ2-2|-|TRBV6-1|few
CASSEEPYANTGELFF
TGTGCCAGCAGTGAAGAGCCTTACGCGAACACCGGGGAGCTGTTTTTT
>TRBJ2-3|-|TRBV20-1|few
CSAREGRQTDTQYF
TGCAGTGCTCGAGAGGGGCGACAAACAGATACGCAGTATTTT
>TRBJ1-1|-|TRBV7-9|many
CASVGGGTEAFF
TGTGCCAGCGTTGGGGGAGGCACTGAAGCTTTCTTT
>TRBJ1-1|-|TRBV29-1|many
CSVGGMDTEAFF
TGCAGCGTTGGGGGGATGGACACTGAAGCTTTCTTT
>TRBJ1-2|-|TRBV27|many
CASSSGLRYGYTF
TGTGCCAGCAGTTCAGGACTTCGCTATGGCTACACCTTC
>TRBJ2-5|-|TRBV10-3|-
CAIQDKAAETQYF
TGTGCCATCCAGGACAAAGCGGCAGAGACCCAGTACTTC
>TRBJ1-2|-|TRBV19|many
CASRPESNYGYTF
TGTGCCAGTCGCCCAGAATCTAACTATGGCTACACCTTC
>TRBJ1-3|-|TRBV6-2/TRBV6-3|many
CASSDSSGNTIYF
TGTGCCAGCTCCGACAGCTCTGGAAACACCATATATTTT
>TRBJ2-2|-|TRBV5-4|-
CASSLERANTGELFF
TGTGCCAGCAGCTTGGAAAGGGCTAACACCGGGGAGCTGTTTTTT
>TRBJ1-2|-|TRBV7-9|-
CASSFLQPGPNYGYTF
TGTGCCAGCAGCTTCCTTCAACCAGGTCCAAACTATGGCTACACCTTC
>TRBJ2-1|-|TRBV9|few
CASSSTDEQFF
TGTGCCAGCAGCAGCACAGATGAGCAGTTCTTC
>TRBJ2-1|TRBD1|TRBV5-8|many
CASSLTQGNNEQFF
TGTGCCAGCAGCTTGACACAGGGGAACAATGAGCAGTTCTTC
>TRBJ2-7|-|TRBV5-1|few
CASSLDGDGRLGEQYF
TGCGCCAGCAGCTTGGATGGGGACGGACGCCTAGGCGAGCAGTACTTC
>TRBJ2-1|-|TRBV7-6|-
CASSFGKGNEQFF
TGTGCCAGCAGCTTCGGCAAGGGCAATGAGCAGTTCTTC
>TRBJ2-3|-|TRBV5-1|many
CASSVAYAADTQYF
TGCGCCAGCAGCGTGGCGTATGCGGCAGATACGCAGTATTTT
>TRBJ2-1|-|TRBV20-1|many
CSASKNNEQFF
TGCAGTGCTAGTAAGAACAATGAGCAGTTCTTC
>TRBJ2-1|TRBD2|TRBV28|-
CASSPWTSASSYNEQFF
TGTGCCAGCAGTCCTTGGACTAGCGCGAGCTCCTACAATGAGCAGTTCTTC
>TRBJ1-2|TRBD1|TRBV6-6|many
CASSSKGQGYGYTF
TGTGCCAGCAGTTCGAAGGGACAGGGGTATGGCTACACCTTC
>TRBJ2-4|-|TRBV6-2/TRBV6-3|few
CASMSRGRADIQYF
TGTGCCAGCATGTCCCGGGGGCGTGCGGACATTCAGTACTTC
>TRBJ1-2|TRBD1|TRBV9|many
CASSVDDRAIGYTF
TGTGCCAGCAGCGTAGACGACAGGGCGATTGGCTACACCTTC
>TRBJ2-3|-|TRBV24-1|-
CATSVGGTTDTQYF
TGTGCCACCAGTGTCGGGGGAACCACAGATACGCAGTATTTT